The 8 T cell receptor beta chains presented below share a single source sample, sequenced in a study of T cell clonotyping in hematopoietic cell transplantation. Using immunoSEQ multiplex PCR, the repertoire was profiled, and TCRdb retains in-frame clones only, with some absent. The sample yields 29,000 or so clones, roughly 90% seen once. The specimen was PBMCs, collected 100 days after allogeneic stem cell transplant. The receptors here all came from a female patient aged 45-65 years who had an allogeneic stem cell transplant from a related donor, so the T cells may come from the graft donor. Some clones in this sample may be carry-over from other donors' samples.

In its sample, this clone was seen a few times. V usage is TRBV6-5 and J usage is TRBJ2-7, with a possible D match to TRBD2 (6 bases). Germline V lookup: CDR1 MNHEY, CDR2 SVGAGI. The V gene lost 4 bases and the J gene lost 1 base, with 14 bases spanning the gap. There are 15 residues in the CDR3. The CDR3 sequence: CASSFENGGSYEQYF. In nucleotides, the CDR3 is TGTGCCAGCAGTTTCGAGAACGGGGGATCCTACGAGCAGTACTTC.

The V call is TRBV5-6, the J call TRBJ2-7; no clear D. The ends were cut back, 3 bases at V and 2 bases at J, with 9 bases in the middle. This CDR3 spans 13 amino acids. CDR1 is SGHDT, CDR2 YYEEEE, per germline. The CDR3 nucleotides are TGTGCCAGCAGCTCCCCAGACCCCTACGAGCAGTACTTC. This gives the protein CASSSPDPYEQYF.

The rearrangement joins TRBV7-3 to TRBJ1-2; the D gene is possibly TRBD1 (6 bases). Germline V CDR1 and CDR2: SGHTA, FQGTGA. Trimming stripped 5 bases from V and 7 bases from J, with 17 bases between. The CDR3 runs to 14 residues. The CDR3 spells CASSAYSTGPGYTF. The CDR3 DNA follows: TGTGCCAGCAGCGCATACTCGACAGGACCTGGCTACACCTTC.

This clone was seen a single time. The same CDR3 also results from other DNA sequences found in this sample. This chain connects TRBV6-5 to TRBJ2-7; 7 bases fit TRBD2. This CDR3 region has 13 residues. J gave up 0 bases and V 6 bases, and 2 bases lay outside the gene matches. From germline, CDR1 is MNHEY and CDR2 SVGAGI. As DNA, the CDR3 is TGTGCCAGCAGAAGCGGGAACTCCTACGAGCAGTACTTC. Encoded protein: CASRSGNSYEQYF.

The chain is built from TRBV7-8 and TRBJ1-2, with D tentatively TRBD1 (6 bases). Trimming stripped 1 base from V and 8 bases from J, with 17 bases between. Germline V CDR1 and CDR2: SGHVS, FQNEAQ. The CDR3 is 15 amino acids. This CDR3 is CASSLVVGGAGGYTF. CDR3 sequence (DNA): TGTGCCAGCAGCTTAGTAGTCGGGGGGGCGGGAGGCTACACCTTC.

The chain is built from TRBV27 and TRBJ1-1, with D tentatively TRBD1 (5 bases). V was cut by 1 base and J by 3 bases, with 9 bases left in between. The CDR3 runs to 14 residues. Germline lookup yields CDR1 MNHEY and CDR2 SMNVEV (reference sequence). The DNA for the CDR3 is TGTGCCAGCAGTTTATTGCAGGGTGACACTGAAGCTTTCTTT. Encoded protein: CASSLLQGDTEAFF.

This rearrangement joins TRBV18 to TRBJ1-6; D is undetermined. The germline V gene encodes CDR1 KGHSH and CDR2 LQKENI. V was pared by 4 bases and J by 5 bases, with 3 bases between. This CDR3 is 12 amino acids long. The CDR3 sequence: CASSRDNSPLHF. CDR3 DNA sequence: TGTGCCAGCTCACGAGATAATTCACCCCTCCACTTT.

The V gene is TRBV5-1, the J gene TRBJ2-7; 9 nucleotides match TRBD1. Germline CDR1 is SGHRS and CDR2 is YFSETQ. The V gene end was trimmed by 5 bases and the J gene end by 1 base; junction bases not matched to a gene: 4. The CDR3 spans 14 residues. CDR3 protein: CASRTGTGSYEQYF. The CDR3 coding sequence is TGCGCCAGCAGGACCGGGACAGGGTCCTACGAGCAGTACTTC. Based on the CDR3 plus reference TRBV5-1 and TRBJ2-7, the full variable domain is KAGVTQTPRYLIKTRGQQVTLSCSPISGHRSVSWYQQTPGQGLQFLFEYFSETQRNKGNFPGRFSGRQFSNSRSEMNVSTLELGDSALYLCASRTGTGSYEQYFGPGTRLTVT.